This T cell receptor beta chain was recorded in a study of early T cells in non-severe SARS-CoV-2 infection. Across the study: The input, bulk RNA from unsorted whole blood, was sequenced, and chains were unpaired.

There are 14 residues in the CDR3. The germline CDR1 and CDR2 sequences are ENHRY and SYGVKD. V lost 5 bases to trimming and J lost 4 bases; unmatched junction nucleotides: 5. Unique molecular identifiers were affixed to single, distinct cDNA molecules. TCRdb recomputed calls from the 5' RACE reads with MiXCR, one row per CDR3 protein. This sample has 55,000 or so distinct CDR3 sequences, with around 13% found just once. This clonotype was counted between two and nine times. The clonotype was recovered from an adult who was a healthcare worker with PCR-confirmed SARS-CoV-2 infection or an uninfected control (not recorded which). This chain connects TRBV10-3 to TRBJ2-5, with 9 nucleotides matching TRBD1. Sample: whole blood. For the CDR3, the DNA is TGTGCCATCAGTCCCGGACAGGGGATAGAGACCCAGTACTTC. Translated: CAISPGQGIETQYF.